Included here is one T cell receptor (beta chain) sequence, with context. V shed 5 bases and J shed 5 bases, with 6 bases lying between them. CDR1 and CDR2 from the germline V gene are MNHNS and SASEGT. The CDR3 has 12 amino acids. Clones were read by immunoSEQ multiplex PCR, and TCRdb kept only the in-frame ones, dropping some. Of roughly 76,000 clones in the sample, 86% were seen once. This entry comes from a study of OX40 agonist ivuxolimab in advanced cancers. Study as a whole: Of mixed ages from about 20 to 90 and averaging about 60 years, the group was more than 65% male.

Sample: CD4+ or CD8+ T cells sorted from blood, taken in a trial of the OX40 agonist ivuxolimab. This rearrangement joins TRBV6-1 to TRBJ2-2; D unresolved. The sequence derives from an adult with an advanced solid tumor such as melanoma, head and neck, liver or kidney cancer. The CDR3 bases are TGTGCCAGCAGTCGCCGGACCGGGGAGCTGTTTTTT. Its protein product is CASSRRTGELFF.